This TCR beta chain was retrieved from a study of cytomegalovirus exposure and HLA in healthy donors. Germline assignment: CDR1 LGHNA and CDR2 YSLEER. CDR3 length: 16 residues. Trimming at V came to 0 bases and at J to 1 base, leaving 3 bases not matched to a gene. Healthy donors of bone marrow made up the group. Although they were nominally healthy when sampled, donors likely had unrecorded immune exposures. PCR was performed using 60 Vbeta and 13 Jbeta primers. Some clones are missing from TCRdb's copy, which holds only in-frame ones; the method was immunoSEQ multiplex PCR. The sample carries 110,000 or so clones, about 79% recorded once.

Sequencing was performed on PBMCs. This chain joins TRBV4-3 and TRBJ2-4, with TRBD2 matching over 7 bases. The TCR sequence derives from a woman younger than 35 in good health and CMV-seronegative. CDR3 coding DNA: TGCGCCAGCAGCCAAGATGGGGAGGGGGCCAAAAACATTCAGTACTTC. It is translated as CASSQDGEGAKNIQYF.